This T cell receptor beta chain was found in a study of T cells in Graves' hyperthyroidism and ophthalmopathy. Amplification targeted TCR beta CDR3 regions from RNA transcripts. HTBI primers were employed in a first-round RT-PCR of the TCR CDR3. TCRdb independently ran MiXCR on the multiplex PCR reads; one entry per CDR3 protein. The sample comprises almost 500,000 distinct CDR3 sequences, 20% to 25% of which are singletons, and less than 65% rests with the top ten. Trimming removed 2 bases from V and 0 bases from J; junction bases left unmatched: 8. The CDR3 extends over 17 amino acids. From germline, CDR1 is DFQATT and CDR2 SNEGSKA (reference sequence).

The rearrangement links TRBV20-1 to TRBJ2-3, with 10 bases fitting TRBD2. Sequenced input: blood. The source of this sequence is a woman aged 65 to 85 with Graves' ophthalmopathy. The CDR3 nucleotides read TGCAGTGCTAGATCCTCCCAGACTAGCGGGAGCACAGATACGCAGTATTTT. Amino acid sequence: CSARSSQTSGSTDTQYF.